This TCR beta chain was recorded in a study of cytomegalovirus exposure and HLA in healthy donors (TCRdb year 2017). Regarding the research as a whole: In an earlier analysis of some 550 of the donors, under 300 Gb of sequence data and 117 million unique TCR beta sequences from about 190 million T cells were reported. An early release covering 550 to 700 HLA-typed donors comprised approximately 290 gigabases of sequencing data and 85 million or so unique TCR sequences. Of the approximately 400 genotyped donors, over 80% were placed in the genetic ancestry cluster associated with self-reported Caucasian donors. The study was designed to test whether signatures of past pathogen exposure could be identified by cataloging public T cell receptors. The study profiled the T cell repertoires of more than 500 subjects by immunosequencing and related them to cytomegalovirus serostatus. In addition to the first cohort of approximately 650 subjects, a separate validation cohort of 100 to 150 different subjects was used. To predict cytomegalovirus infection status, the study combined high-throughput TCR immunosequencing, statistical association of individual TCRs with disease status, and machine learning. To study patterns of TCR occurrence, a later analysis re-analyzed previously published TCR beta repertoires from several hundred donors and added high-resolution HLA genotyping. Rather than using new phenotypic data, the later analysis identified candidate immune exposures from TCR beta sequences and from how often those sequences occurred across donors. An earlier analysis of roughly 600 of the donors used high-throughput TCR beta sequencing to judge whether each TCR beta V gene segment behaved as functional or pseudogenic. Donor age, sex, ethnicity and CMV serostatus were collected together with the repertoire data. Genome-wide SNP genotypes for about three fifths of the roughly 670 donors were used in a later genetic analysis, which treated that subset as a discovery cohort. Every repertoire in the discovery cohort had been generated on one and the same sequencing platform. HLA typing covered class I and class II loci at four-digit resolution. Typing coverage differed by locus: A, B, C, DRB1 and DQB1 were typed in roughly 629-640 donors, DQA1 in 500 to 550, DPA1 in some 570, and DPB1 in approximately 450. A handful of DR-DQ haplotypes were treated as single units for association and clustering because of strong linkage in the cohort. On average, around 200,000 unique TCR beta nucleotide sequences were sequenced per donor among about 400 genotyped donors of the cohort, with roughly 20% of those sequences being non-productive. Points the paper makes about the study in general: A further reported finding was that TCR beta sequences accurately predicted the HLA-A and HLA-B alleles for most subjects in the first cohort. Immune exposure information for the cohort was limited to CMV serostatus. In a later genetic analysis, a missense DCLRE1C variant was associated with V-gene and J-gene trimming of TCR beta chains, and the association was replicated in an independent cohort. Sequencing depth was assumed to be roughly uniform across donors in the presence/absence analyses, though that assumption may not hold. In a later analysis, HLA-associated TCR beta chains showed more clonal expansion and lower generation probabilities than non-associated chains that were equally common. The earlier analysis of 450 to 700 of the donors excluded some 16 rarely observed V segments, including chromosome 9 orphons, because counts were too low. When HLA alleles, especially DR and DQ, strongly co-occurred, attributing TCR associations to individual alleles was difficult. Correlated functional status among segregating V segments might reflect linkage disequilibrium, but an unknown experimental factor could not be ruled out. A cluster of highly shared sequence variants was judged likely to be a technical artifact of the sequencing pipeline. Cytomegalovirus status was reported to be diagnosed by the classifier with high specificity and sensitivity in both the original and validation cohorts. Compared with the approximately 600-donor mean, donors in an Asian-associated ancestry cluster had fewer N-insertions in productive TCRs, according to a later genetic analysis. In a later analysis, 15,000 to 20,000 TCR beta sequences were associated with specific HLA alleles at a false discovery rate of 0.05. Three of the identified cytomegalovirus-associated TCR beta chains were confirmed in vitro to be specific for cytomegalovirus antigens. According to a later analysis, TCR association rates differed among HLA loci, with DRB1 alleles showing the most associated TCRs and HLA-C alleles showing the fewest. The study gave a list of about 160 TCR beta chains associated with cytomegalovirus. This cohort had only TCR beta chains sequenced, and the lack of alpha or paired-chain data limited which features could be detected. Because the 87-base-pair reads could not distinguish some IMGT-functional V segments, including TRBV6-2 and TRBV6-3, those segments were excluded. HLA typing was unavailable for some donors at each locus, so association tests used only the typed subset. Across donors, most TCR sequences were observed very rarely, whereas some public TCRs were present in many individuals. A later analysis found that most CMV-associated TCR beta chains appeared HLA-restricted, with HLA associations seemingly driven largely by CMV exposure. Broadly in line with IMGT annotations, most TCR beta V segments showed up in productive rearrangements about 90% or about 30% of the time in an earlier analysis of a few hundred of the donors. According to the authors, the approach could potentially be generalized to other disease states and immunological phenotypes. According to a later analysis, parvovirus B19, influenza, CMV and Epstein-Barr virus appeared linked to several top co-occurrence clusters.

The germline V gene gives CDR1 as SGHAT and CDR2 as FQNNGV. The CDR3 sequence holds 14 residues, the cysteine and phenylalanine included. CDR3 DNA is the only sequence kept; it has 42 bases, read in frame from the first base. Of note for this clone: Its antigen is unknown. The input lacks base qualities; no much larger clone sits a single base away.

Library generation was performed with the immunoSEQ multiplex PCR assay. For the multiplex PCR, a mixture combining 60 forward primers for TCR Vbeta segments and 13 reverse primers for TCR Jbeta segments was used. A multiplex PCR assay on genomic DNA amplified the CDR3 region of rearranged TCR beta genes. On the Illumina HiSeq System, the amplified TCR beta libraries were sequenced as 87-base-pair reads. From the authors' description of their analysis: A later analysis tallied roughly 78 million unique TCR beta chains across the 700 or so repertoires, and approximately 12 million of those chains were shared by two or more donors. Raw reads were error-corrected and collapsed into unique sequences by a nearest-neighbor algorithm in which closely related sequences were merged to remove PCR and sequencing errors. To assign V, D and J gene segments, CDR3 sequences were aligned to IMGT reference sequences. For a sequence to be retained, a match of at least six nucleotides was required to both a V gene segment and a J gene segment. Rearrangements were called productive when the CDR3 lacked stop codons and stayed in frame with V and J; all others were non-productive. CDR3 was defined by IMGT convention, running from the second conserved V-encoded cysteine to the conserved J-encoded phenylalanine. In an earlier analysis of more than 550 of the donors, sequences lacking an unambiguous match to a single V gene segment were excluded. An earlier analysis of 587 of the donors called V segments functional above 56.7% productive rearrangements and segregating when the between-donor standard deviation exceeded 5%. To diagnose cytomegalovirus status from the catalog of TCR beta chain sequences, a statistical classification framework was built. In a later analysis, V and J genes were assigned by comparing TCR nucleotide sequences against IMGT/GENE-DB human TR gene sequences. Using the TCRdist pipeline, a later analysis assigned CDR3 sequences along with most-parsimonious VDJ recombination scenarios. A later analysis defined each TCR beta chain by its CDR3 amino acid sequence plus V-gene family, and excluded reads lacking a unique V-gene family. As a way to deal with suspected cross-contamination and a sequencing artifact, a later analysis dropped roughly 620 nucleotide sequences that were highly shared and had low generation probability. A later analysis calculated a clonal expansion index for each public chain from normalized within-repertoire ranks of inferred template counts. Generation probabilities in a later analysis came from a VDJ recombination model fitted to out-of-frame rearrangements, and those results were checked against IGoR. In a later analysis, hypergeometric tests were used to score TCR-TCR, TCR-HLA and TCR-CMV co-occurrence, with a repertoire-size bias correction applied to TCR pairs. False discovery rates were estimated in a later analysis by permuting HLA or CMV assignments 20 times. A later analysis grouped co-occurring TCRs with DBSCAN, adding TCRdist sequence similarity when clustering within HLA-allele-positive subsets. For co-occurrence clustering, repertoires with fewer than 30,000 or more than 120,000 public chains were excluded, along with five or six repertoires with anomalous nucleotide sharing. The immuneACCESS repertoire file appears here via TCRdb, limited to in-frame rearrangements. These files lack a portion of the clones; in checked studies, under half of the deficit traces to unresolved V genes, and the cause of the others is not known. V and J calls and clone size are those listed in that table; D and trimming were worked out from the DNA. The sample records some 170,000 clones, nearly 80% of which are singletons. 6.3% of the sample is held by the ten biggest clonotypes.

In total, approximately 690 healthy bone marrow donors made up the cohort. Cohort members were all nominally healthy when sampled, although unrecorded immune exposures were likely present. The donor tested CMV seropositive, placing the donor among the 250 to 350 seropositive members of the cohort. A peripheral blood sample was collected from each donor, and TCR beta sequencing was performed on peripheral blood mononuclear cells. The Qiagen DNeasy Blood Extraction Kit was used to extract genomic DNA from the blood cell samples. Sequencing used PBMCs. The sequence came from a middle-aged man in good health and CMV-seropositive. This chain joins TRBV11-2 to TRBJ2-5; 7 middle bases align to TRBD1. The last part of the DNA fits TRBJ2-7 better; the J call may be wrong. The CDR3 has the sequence CASSLTGISYEQYF. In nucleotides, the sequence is TGTGCCAGCAGCCTGACAGGGATCTCCTACGAGCAGTACTTC.